These 23 T cell receptor beta chains came from one sample sequenced in a study of T cell changes during pregnancy in multiple sclerosis. The protocol was immunoSEQ multiplex PCR, while the TCRdb copy is restricted to in-frame clones and leaves out a portion. The table shows around 24,000 clones, with approximately 86% occurring only once. The material was CD4+ T cells from peripheral blood mononuclear cells, obtained in the second trimester of pregnancy. Receptor source: a female donor in good health, enrolled as a control in a pregnancy study.

In its sample, this clone was seen a few times. The chain couples TRBV4-1 to TRBJ1-4; D is undetermined. The CDR3 has 14 amino acids. V lost 4 bases, J lost 8 bases, and 14 bases lay in between. Germline V lookup: CDR1 MGHRA, CDR2 YSYEKL. The CDR3 bases are TGCGCCAGCAGCCTCCGGGATCCGGGAGAAAAACTGTTTTTT. Its protein product is CASSLRDPGEKLFF.

The V and J genes are TRBV19 and TRBJ1-4, with a tentative D call TRBD1 (5 bases). The length of the CDR3 is 16 residues. V gave up 4 bases and J gave up 5 bases, with 17 bases separating them. Per the germline V gene, CDR1 is LNHDA and CDR2 is SQIVND (reference sequence). CDR3 coding DNA: TGTGCCAGTAGTACCGCCCGCGGGGCTTCAAATGAAAAACTGTTTTTT. It translates to CASSTARGASNEKLFF.

The genes are TRBV28 and TRBJ1-5, with 7 bases lining up with TRBD1. Germline V gives CDR1 MDHEN, CDR2 SYDVKM. The CDR3 is 14 residues long. J gave up 4 bases and V 4 bases, and 4 bases lay outside the gene matches. The CDR3 DNA sequence: TGTGCCAGCAGTTCCGTACAGGGGAATCAGCCCCAGCATTTT. Amino acids: CASSSVQGNQPQHF.

The V gene is TRBV5-4, the J gene TRBJ1-1; D gene unclear. V lost 3 bases and J 10 bases, leaving 10 bases between the germline ends. This CDR3 is built from 11 residues. Germline V gives CDR1 SGHNT, CDR2 YYREEE (reference sequence). This CDR3 reads CASSSERGAFF. The CDR3 nucleotides read TGTGCCAGCAGCTCAGAACGAGGAGCTTTCTTT.

V and J are TRBV29-1 and TRBJ2-2; TRBD2 agrees at 9 bases. J was trimmed by 7 bases and V by 6 bases; bases with no gene match: 18. Germline assignment: CDR1 SQVTM and CDR2 ANQGSEA. The CDR3 totals 17 residues. The DNA of the CDR3 is TGCAGCGTCGCCCCAGGAGGGGGGACTAGCAATGGCGGGGAGCTGTTTTTT. Protein: CSVAPGGGTSNGGELFF.

The rearrangement joins TRBV19 to TRBJ1-5, with D possibly being TRBD1 (6 bases). The CDR3 extends over 14 amino acids. Germline CDR1 is LNHDA and CDR2 is SQIVND (reference sequence). V gave up 8 bases and J gave up 0 bases, with 11 bases separating them. The CDR3 loop reads CASSQGFSNQPQHF. The CDR3 DNA is TGTGCCAGTTCTCAGGGGTTTAGCAATCAGCCCCAGCATTTT.

The chain recombines TRBV6-1 with TRBJ1-2, with D possibly matching TRBD1 (5 bases). The CDR3 spans 11 residues. V was cut by 6 bases and J by 6 bases, with 8 bases left in between. Germline loops: CDR1 MNHNS, CDR2 SASEGT. In nucleotides, the CDR3 is TGTGCCAGCAGGGGGACTAATGGCTACACCTTC. Translating gives CASRGTNGYTF.

The chain carries TRBV5-6 and TRBJ2-2; possibly TRBD2 for D (5 bases). The CDR3 is 14 amino acids. Germline assignment: CDR1 SGHDT and CDR2 YYEEEE. Trimming shortened V by 3 bases and J by 4 bases, and 10 bases separated the two germline ends. For the CDR3, the DNA is TGTGCCAGCAGCTCCTGGACTGCCACCGGGGAGCTGTTTTTT. It is translated as CASSSWTATGELFF.

The chain uses TRBV10-2 and TRBJ2-1; 10 bases map to TRBD2. The ends lost 6 bases at V and 3 bases at J; junction bases unmatched: 8. The CDR3 is 16 residues long. The V gene's germline CDR1 is WSHSY and CDR2 SAAADI. CDR3 sequence: CASSPDLAGDYNEQFF. The CDR3 nucleotides are TGCGCCAGCAGCCCCGATCTAGCGGGGGACTACAATGAGCAGTTCTTC.

The chain couples TRBV4-2 to TRBJ1-2; no firm D call. Between the trimmed V and J ends, which lost 1 base and 8 bases, there was a span of 11 bases. The CDR3 extends over 13 amino acids. Germline CDR1 reads LGHNA; CDR2 reads YNFKEQ. CDR3 sequence (DNA): TGTGCCAGCAGCCAAGTCGGGTACGGGGGCTACACCTTC. Translated: CASSQVGYGGYTF.

This chain connects TRBV5-1 to TRBJ1-5, with 8 bases that match TRBD1. The junction had 2 bases not matched to a gene; V was cut back by 3 bases and J by 9 bases. Germline lookup yields CDR1 SGHRS and CDR2 YFSETQ. The CDR3 is 12 residues long. DNA for the CDR3: TGCGCCAGCAGCTCAGACAGGGGGCCCCAGCATTTT. Its translation is CASSSDRGPQHF. The whole variable domain, remainder taken from reference TRBV5-1 and TRBJ1-5, is KAGVTQTPRYLIKTRGQQVTLSCSPISGHRSVSWYQQTPGQGLQFLFEYFSETQRNKGNFPGRFSGRQFSNSRSEMNVSTLELGDSALYLCASSSDRGPQHFGDGTRLSIL.

The chain uses TRBV6-1 and TRBJ1-5; 9 nucleotides line up with TRBD1. Germline CDR1 and CDR2: MNHNS and SASEGT. This CDR3 spans 19 amino acids. The V gene end was trimmed by 2 bases and the J gene end by 2 bases; junction bases not matched to a gene: 13. The CDR3 DNA is TGTGCCAGCAGTGAAATGGTCGGGACAGGGAATATACGCAATCAGCCCCAGCATTTT. This gives the protein CASSEMVGTGNIRNQPQHF.

The chain is built from TRBV28 and TRBJ1-6; D is possibly TRBD1 (6 bases). The CDR3 is made up of 15 amino acids. V lost 5 bases to trimming and J lost 7 bases, with 15 bases between them. In germline, CDR1 is MDHEN, CDR2 SYDVKM. The CDR3 bases are TGTGCCAGCAGTCACGACCAGGGGTGGAATTCACCCCTCCACTTT. It specifies CASSHDQGWNSPLHF.

The V and J genes are TRBV15 and TRBJ2-3; 8 bases fit TRBD2. This CDR3 comprises 16 residues. Germline CDR1 is LNHNV and CDR2 is YYDKDF (reference sequence). Trimming cost V 3 bases and J 4 bases; bases outside gene matches: 9. For the CDR3, the DNA is TGTGCCACCAGCAGTAGGCTAGCGGGCGGGGCAGATACGCAGTATTTT. Translation gives CATSSRLAGGADTQYF.

J is TRBJ1-2 and V is TRBV9; maybe TRBD1 (5 bases). V gave up 0 bases and J gave up 4 bases, with 10 bases separating them. Looked up from germline, CDR1 is SGDLS and CDR2 is YYNGEE. The CDR3 sequence is 14 residues long. The chain's CDR3 is CASSVGGDSYGYTF. CDR3 in DNA: TGTGCCAGCAGCGTAGGGGGTGACAGCTATGGCTACACCTTC.

V gene TRBV11-2 combines with J gene TRBJ1-2; no firm D call. The germline V and J ends were trimmed by 0 bases and 4 bases, with 12 bases remaining between them. In germline, CDR1 is SGHAT, CDR2 FQNNGV. The CDR3 loop spans 15 amino acids. This chain's CDR3 is CASSLDLLQSYGYTF. The CDR3 nucleotides read TGTGCCAGCAGCTTAGATCTTCTACAGTCCTATGGCTACACCTTC.

CDR3 residues: CASSPRQVTEAFF. The CDR3 DNA is TGTGCCAGCAGCCCGAGACAGGTCACTGAAGCTTTCTTT. V is TRBV7-3 and J is TRBJ1-1; tentative D call: TRBD1 (6 bases). CDR3 length equals 13 residues. Trimming removed 5 bases from V and 4 bases from J, with 11 bases in between. The germline gives CDR1 SGHTA, CDR2 FQGTGA.

V is TRBV27 and J is TRBJ2-1; 10 nucleotides align to TRBD2. CDR1 and CDR2 from the germline V gene are MNHEY and SMNVEV (reference sequence). Trimming removed 11 bases from V and 9 bases from J; junction bases left unmatched: 16. The CDR3 runs 15 residues. CDR3 bases: TGTGCCTGCTCAGCCGCAGCGGGGGGGCCGGGTGAGCAGTTCTTC. This encodes CACSAAAGGPGEQFF.

The chain recombines TRBV4-1 with TRBJ2-4; 15 bases agree with TRBD2. CDR3 size: 18 residues. The germline V gene has CDR1 MGHRA and CDR2 YSYEKL. The V segment lost 3 bases and the J segment 0 bases; nucleotides outside the gene matches: 3. CDR3 sequence: CASSHGLAGGIAKNIQYF. As DNA, the CDR3 is TGCGCCAGCAGCCACGGACTAGCGGGAGGGATAGCCAAAAACATTCAGTACTTC.

J is TRBJ2-7 and V is TRBV23-1, with 14 bases aligning to TRBD2. TRBV23-1 is flagged as an ORF with uncertain function. There are 16 residues in the CDR3. Trimming at V came to 10 bases and at J to 2 bases, leaving 10 bases not matched to a gene. The CDR3 coding sequence is TGCGCCAACTCCGGGACTAGCGGGAGTTCAACCTACGAGCAGTACTTC. Amino acid sequence: CANSGTSGSSTYEQYF.

The chain combines TRBV19 with TRBJ2-3, with 8 bases identical to TRBD2. The CDR3 has 15 amino acids. Losses at the gene ends were 1 base for V and 7 bases for J; bases not matched to a gene: 7. CDR1 and CDR2 (germline): LNHDA, SQIVND (reference sequence). The CDR3: CASSIAAGATNTQYF. The CDR3 nucleotides read TGTGCCAGTAGTATAGCAGCGGGGGCTACGAATACGCAGTATTTT. Combining the CDR3 with reference TRBV19 and TRBJ2-3 gives the whole variable domain DGGITQSPKYLFRKEGQNVTLSCEQNLNHDAMYWYRQDPGQGLRLIYYSQIVNDFQKGDIAEGYSVSREKKESFPLTVTSAQKNPTAFYLCASSIAAGATNTQYFGPGTRLTVL.

The chain recombines TRBV4-2 with TRBJ1-3, with TRBD1 identical over 9 bases. Looked up from germline, CDR1 is LGHNA and CDR2 is YNFKEQ. This CDR3 is 17 amino acids long. The ends lost 4 bases at V and 6 bases at J; junction bases unmatched: 13. The CDR3 DNA follows: TGTGCCAGCAGCCGAAACCCGGGACAGGGTTCGGCAAACACCATATATTTT. Protein product: CASSRNPGQGSANTIYF.

The rearrangement joins TRBV5-6 to TRBJ2-2, with 10 bases lining up with TRBD2. The V gene's germline CDR1 is SGHDT and CDR2 YYEEEE. The CDR3 covers 18 residues. V lost 0 bases and J lost 4; bases outside the gene matches: 9. CDR3 sequence reads: CASSLEVASGRSTGELFF. DNA of the CDR3: TGTGCCAGCAGCTTGGAGGTCGCTAGCGGGAGAAGCACCGGGGAGCTGTTTTTT.